The 17 T cell receptor beta chains listed next were all sequenced from one sample in a study of cytomegalovirus exposure and HLA in healthy donors. The study ran its PCR with 60 Vbeta and 13 Jbeta primers. Measured with immunoSEQ multiplex PCR; TCRdb has only the in-frame clones, and not every one. The sample holds fewer than 250,000 clones, approximately 80% seen once. The specimen was PBMCs. These receptors all stem from a man in his thirties or forties in good health and CMV-seronegative.

The J gene is TRBJ1-1, the V gene TRBV19; D is perhaps TRBD1 (6 bases). Germline lookup yields CDR1 LNHDA and CDR2 SQIVND (reference sequence). The CDR3 runs to 13 residues. Trimming removed 9 bases from V and 10 bases from J, with 21 bases in between. The CDR3 sequence is CASSAGASGGAFF. CDR3 sequence (DNA): TGTGCCAGCAGTGCGGGGGCTTCCGGGGGAGCTTTCTTT.

J is TRBJ1-2 and V is TRBV4-2; possible D gene TRBD1, 5 bases. CDR3 length equals 14 residues. Per germline, CDR1 LGHNA and CDR2 YNFKEQ. V was clipped by 2 bases and J by 2 bases, with 9 bases between them. CDR3 bases: TGTGCCAGCAGCCAAAAGCGGGGGAACTATGGCTACACCTTC. Its protein is CASSQKRGNYGYTF.

The chain has TRBV28 and TRBJ2-1, with D perhaps matching TRBD1 (5 bases). The V and J ends lost 5 bases and 6 bases respectively, with 17 bases between them. This CDR3 spans 15 amino acids. Germline V gene lookup returns CDR1 MDHEN and CDR2 SYDVKM. The CDR3: CASSTAWQGGNEQFF. CDR3 in DNA: TGTGCCAGCAGTACCGCTTGGCAGGGTGGCAATGAGCAGTTCTTC. Full variable domain (outside the CDR3, taken from reference TRBV28 and TRBJ2-1): DVKVTQSSRYLVKRTGEKVFLECVQDMDHENMFWYRQDPGLGLRLIYFSYDVKMKEKGDIPEGYSVSREKKERFSLILESASTNQTSMYLCASSTAWQGGNEQFFGPGTRLTVL.

This chain links TRBV6-5 with TRBJ1-6; 9 nucleotides agree with TRBD1. The CDR3 sequence is 14 residues long. Germline assignment: CDR1 MNHEY and CDR2 SVGAGI. V lost 4 bases to trimming and J lost 7 bases; unmatched junction nucleotides: 2. The CDR3 here is CASSSGTGNSPLHF. The CDR3 DNA reads as TGTGCCAGCAGTTCCGGGACAGGGAATTCACCCCTCCACTTT.

A note on this clone: The junction differs from germline at one of its ends, possibly a read error. The chain is built from TRBV28 and TRBJ1-6, with 8 bases aligning to TRBD1. Germline CDR1 and CDR2: MDHEN and SYDVKM. There are 15 residues in the CDR3. CDR3 region: CASCLRTGQYSPLHF. CDR3 sequence (DNA): TGTGCCAGCTGTTTAAGGACAGGGCAATACTCACCCCTCCACTTT.

This clone occurred once. The chain carries TRBV6-6 and TRBJ1-5; no firm D call. The CDR3 runs 16 residues. Germline loops: CDR1 MNHNY, CDR2 SVGAGI (reference sequence). Trimming cost V 0 bases and J 0 bases, with 9 bases left between them. CDR3 region: CASSYSERYSNQPQHF. CDR3 coding DNA: TGTGCCAGCAGTTACTCTGAGAGATATAGCAATCAGCCCCAGCATTTT.

The chain uses TRBV6-6 and TRBJ2-7; D is uncertain. Germline loops: CDR1 MNHNY, CDR2 SVGAGI (reference sequence). The CDR3 consists of 15 residues. The V end lost 2 bases, the J end lost 0 bases, and 11 bases lay between the germline ends. CDR3 nucleotides: TGTGCCAGCAGTTACCGGAGCCTGAGCTCCTACGAGCAGTACTTC. Protein product: CASSYRSLSSYEQYF.

This clone was seen more than once but under ten times. The chain links TRBV4-3 to TRBJ2-1; 9 bases are a match to TRBD2. This CDR3 has 15 residues. V was clipped by 3 bases and J by 8 bases; unmatched bases: 8. Germline lookup yields CDR1 LGHNA and CDR2 YSLEER. The CDR3 DNA reads TGCGCCAGCAGCCAGACTAGCGGCCCAGGGGATGAGCAGTTCTTC. This gives the protein CASSQTSGPGDEQFF.

This chain joins TRBV28 and TRBJ2-7; 7 bases agree with TRBD1. V lost 7 bases to trimming and J lost 4 bases; unmatched junction nucleotides: 4. Germline V gives CDR1 MDHEN, CDR2 SYDVKM. The CDR3 has 12 residues. The CDR3 DNA follows: TGTGCCAGCACCGGGACAGTGTACGAGCAGTACTTC. This translates into CASTGTVYEQYF.

The genes are TRBV11-2 and TRBJ2-7, with D perhaps TRBD1 (6 bases). The CDR3 has 17 amino acids. V was trimmed by 0 bases and J by 2 bases, leaving 17 bases between them. In germline, CDR1 is SGHAT, CDR2 FQNNGV. As DNA, the CDR3 is TGTGCCAGCAGCTTAGATCGGGCCAGGGGCCCCACCTACGAGCAGTACTTC. Protein sequence: CASSLDRARGPTYEQYF.

The V call is TRBV6-1, the J call TRBJ2-2; possible D gene TRBD2, 7 bases. The ends were cut back, 4 bases at V and 0 bases at J, with 9 bases in the middle. Germline CDR1 is MNHNS and CDR2 is SASEGT. The CDR3 has 15 residues. The DNA of the CDR3 is TGTGCCAGCAGTGGCGGGGGCCCGAACACCGGGGAGCTGTTTTTT. As protein: CASSGGGPNTGELFF.

The V and J genes are TRBV6-5 and TRBJ1-1; a weak D match, TRBD1 (6 bases). Trimming took off 3 bases at V and 4 bases at J, with 15 bases between the two ends. This CDR3 spans 15 amino acids. CDR1 is MNHEY and CDR2 is SVGAGI in the germline V gene. The CDR3 region has the DNA TGTGCCAGCAGTTATATTCGGGGGGCGGGCACTGAAGCTTTCTTT. Residues: CASSYIRGAGTEAFF.

A note on this clone: One end of the junction fails to match germline, which may point to a read error. This sequence joins TRBV20-1 and TRBJ2-5, with D tentatively TRBD2 (5 bases). Per the germline V gene, CDR1 is DFQATT and CDR2 is SNEGSKA (reference sequence). The CDR3 sequence is 11 residues long. CDR3 bases: TGCAGTGCTAGCGGGGAAGAGACCCGGTACTTC. It specifies CSASGEETRYF.

The gene calls are TRBV28 and TRBJ1-2, with 7 bases identical to TRBD1. The CDR3 has 12 residues. Germline V gives CDR1 MDHEN, CDR2 SYDVKM. Trimming cost V 5 bases and J 8 bases; bases outside gene matches: 5. The CDR3, as DNA: TGTGCCAGCAGTCAAAACAGGGGCGGCTACACCTTC. It is translated as CASSQNRGGYTF.

This clone was recorded only once. This rearrangement joins TRBV5-4 to TRBJ2-5, with 7 nucleotides matching TRBD1. Germline CDR1 SGHNT, CDR2 YYREEE (reference sequence). After removal of 3 bases from V and 3 bases from J, the junction contained 2 bases not matched to a gene. The CDR3 totals 13 residues. The CDR3 DNA reads TGTGCCAGCAGCTACGACAGGGAAGAGACCCAGTACTTC. It specifies CASSYDREETQYF.

The chain recombines TRBV11-2 with TRBJ2-5; D ambiguous. CDR1 is SGHAT, CDR2 FQNNGV, per germline. The V end was cut by 4 bases, the J end by 0 bases, with 18 bases between. The CDR3 runs to 17 residues. The CDR3 region has the DNA TGTGCCAGCAGCTCGCCCCTTATAAGCCGGTACCAAGAGACCCAGTACTTC. Its protein product is CASSSPLISRYQETQYF.

The J gene is TRBJ1-5, the V gene TRBV6-5; 7 bases match TRBD1. CDR1 is MNHEY, CDR2 SVGAGI, per germline. CDR3 length equals 15 residues. V lost 6 bases, J lost 0 bases, and 5 bases stayed unmatched. CDR3 loop: CASRPDRASNQPQHF. CDR3 DNA sequence: TGTGCCAGCAGACCCGACAGGGCTAGCAATCAGCCCCAGCATTTT.